This TCR beta chain was retrieved from a study of blood T cell repertoires in COVID-19. Study details: The origin of the acute and convalescent COVID-19 samples was the United States, Italy and Spain. T cells, B-cell-depleted T cells, or PBMCs supplied cDNA or gDNA.

This clone appeared once. Under the authors' procedure: Nucleated cell counts were estimated from reference gene primer amplification. TCRdb's copy holds only in-frame clones and misses some; the assay was immunoSEQ multiplex PCR. The DNA gave D and trimming, while V, J and clone size come from that table. Among around 200,000 clones listed, roughly 84% were seen once. Sequencing used peripheral blood. This receptor was identified in a man aged 50 to 59 with active or convalescent COVID-19.

CDR3 loop: CASSLWVGRGTEAFF. As DNA, the CDR3 is TGTGCCAGCAGCTTGTGGGTCGGGCGAGGGACTGAAGCTTTCTTT. The gene calls are TRBV5-6 and TRBJ1-1; no definite D call. The V end was cut by 1 base, the J end by 5 bases, with 15 bases between. The CDR3 has 15 residues. Germline values: CDR1 SGHDT, CDR2 YYEEEE.